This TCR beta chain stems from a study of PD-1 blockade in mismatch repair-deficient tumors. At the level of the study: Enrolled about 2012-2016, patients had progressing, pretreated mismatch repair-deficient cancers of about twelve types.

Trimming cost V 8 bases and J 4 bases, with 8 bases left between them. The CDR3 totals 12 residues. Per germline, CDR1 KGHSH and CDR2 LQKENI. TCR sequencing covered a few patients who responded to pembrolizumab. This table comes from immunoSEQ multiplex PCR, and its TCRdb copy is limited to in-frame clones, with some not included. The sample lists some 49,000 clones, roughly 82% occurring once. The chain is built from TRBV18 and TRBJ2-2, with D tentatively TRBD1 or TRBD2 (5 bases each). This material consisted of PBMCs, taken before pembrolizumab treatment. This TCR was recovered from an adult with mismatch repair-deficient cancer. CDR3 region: CASLGTTGELFF. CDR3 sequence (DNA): TGTGCCAGCCTGGGGACCACCGGGGAGCTGTTTTTT.